Here is one TCR beta chain with its context. The source of the sample is a study of blood T cell repertoires in COVID-19. Cohort allocation depended upon clinical history that participants reported. V was pared by 0 bases and J by 5 bases, with 8 bases between. CDR3 length: 14 residues. Germline lookup yields CDR1 SGHRS and CDR2 YFSETQ. Libraries were prepared by immunoSEQ multiplex PCR; TCRdb keeps only in-frame clonotypes and omits some of them. Altogether some 410,000 clones are present, approximately 90% being singletons, with the ten largest covering roughly 0.97%. This sequence originates from a woman aged 30 to 39 with acute COVID-19. The sample consisted of PBMCs or T cells enriched from blood (not recorded which). This sequence joins TRBV5-1 and TRBJ1-4; no reliable D call. The CDR3 loop reads CASSLGQENEKLFF. CDR3 DNA: TGCGCCAGCAGCTTGGGACAAGAAAATGAAAAACTGTTTTTT.